The entry below describes one T cell receptor beta chain. Its specific antigen is unknown. No base qualities exist here, and no much larger clone lies one base off it. The CDR3 sequence holds 12 residues, the cysteine and phenylalanine included. This entry keeps only the CDR3 DNA: 36 bases, framed from base 1. Between the V and J ends, shortened by 3 bases and 8 bases respectively, the junction contains 7 bases. Based on the germline V gene (reference sequence), the CDR1 and CDR2 sequences are PRHDT and FYEKMQ. The library was obtained by the immunoSEQ multiplex PCR assay. The multiplex PCR relied on a mix of 60 forward primers for TCR Vbeta segments and 13 reverse primers for TCR Jbeta segments. A multiplex PCR assay on genomic DNA amplified the CDR3 region of rearranged TCR beta genes. Amplified TCR beta libraries were sequenced as 87-base-pair reads on the Illumina HiSeq System. Concerning the study's data processing: A later analysis tallied 75 million to 85 million unique TCR beta chains across the 666 repertoires, and about 12 million of those chains were shared by two or more donors. A nearest-neighbor algorithm error-corrected the raw reads and collapsed the reads into unique sequences, merging closely related sequences to remove PCR and sequencing errors. Alignment of CDR3 sequences to IMGT reference sequences was used to assign V, D and J gene segments. For a sequence to be retained, a match of at least six nucleotides to both a V gene segment and a J gene segment was required. Rearrangements were classified as productive when the CDR3 lacked stop codons and remained in frame with V and J, and all other rearrangements were classified as non-productive. CDR3 was defined according to IMGT convention as the region running from the second conserved V-encoded cysteine to the conserved J-encoded phenylalanine. In an earlier analysis of 550 to 650 of the donors, sequences lacking an unambiguous match to a single V gene segment were excluded. In an earlier analysis of 587 of the donors, V segments were called functional above 56.7% productive rearrangements and were called segregating when the between-donor standard deviation exceeded 5%. A statistical classification framework was built to diagnose cytomegalovirus status from the catalog of TCR beta chain sequences. V and J gene assignment, in a later analysis, came from comparing TCR nucleotide sequences with IMGT/GENE-DB human TR gene sequences. In a later analysis, CDR3 sequences and most-parsimonious VDJ recombination scenarios were assigned using the TCRdist pipeline. In a later analysis, each TCR beta chain was defined by its CDR3 amino acid sequence together with its V-gene family, and reads without a unique V-gene family were excluded. As a way to deal with suspected cross-contamination and a sequencing artifact, a later analysis dropped roughly 600 nucleotide sequences that were highly shared and had low generation probability. In a later analysis, a clonal expansion index for each public chain was calculated from normalized within-repertoire ranks of inferred template counts. Generation probabilities in a later analysis came from a VDJ recombination model fitted to out-of-frame rearrangements, and those results were checked against IGoR. Hypergeometric tests were used in a later analysis to score TCR-TCR, TCR-HLA and TCR-CMV co-occurrence, with a repertoire-size bias correction applied to the TCR pairs. In a later analysis, false discovery rates were estimated by permuting HLA or CMV assignments 20 times. In a later analysis, co-occurring TCRs were grouped using DBSCAN, with TCRdist sequence similarity added in when clustering inside HLA-allele-positive subsets. For co-occurrence clustering, repertoires with fewer than 30,000 or more than 120,000 public chains were excluded, along with five repertoires with anomalous nucleotide sharing. In TCRdb, the immuneACCESS table is reduced to in-frame sequences with V and J assigned. These tables do not hold every clone; where another copy was compared, an unresolved V gene accounts for under half, and the others remain unexplained. The DNA gave D and trimming, while V, J and clone size come from that table. The sample records over 150,000 clones, more than 80% of which are singletons. 0.6% to 0.7% of the sample comes from the top ten.

This entry is derived from a study of cytomegalovirus exposure and HLA in healthy donors (dated by TCRdb to about 2017). As for the study more broadly: According to an earlier analysis of a few hundred of the donors, roughly 180 million T cells yielded 120 million or so unique TCR beta sequences and more than 250 Gb of sequence data. Donor age, sex, ethnicity and CMV serostatus were compiled together with the repertoire data. Rather than drawing on any new phenotypic data, the later analysis identified candidate immune exposures from TCR beta sequences and the way those sequences occurred across donors. To study patterns of TCR occurrence, a later analysis re-analyzed previously published TCR beta repertoires from several hundred donors and added high-resolution HLA genotyping. Several DR-DQ haplotypes were treated as single units for association and clustering because of strong linkage in the cohort. A separate validation cohort of roughly 130 different subjects was used in addition to the roughly 670-subject first cohort. Of the roughly 410 genotyped donors, roughly 76% were placed in the genetic ancestry cluster associated with self-reported Caucasian donors. To predict cytomegalovirus infection status, the study brought together high-throughput TCR immunosequencing, statistical association of individual TCRs with disease status, and machine learning. HLA typing included class I and class II loci at four-digit resolution. The T cell repertoires of around 730 subjects were profiled by immunosequencing and related to cytomegalovirus serostatus. An early release that covered some 640 HLA-typed donors contained about 300 gigabases of sequencing data and roughly 84 million unique TCR sequences. All discovery cohort repertoires had been generated using a single sequencing platform. Typing coverage varied by locus: roughly 629-630 donors for A, B, C, DRB1 and DQB1; 500 to 550 for DQA1; 600 to 610 for DPA1; roughly 450 for DPB1. On average, roughly 240,000 unique TCR beta nucleotide sequences were sequenced per donor among a few hundred genotyped donors of the cohort, with around 19% of those sequences being non-productive. The aim of the study was to test whether cataloging public T cell receptors could identify signatures of past pathogen exposure. In an earlier analysis of over 550 of the donors, high-throughput TCR beta sequencing was used to judge whether each TCR beta V gene segment behaved as functional or pseudogenic. Genome-wide SNP genotypes for about three fifths of the roughly 700 donors were used in a later genetic analysis, which treated that subset as a discovery cohort.

Study-level results and caveats: Because counts were too low, 15 to 20 rarely observed V segments, including chromosome 9 orphons, were excluded from the earlier analysis of a few hundred of the donors. Three of the identified cytomegalovirus-associated TCR beta chains were confirmed in vitro to be specific for cytomegalovirus antigens. Because HLA typing was unavailable for some donors at each locus, only the typed subset was used in association tests. Some IMGT-functional V segments, including TRBV6-2 and TRBV6-3, could not be distinguished by the 87-base-pair reads and were therefore excluded. A further reported finding was that TCR beta sequences accurately predicted the HLA-A and HLA-B alleles for most subjects in the first cohort. The classifier was reported to diagnose cytomegalovirus status with high specificity and sensitivity in both the original cohort and the validation cohort. In a later analysis, HLA-associated TCR beta chains were found to be more clonally expanded and to have lower generation probabilities than equally common non-associated chains. An association between a missense DCLRE1C variant and V-gene and J-gene trimming of TCR beta chains was found in a later genetic analysis and replicated in an independent cohort. Roughly uniform sequencing depth across donors was assumed in presence/absence analyses, although this assumption may not hold. In a later analysis, most CMV-associated TCR beta chains were found to appear HLA-restricted, with HLA associations seemingly driven largely by CMV exposure. Most TCR sequences were seen in very few donors, while some public TCRs were found in many individuals. In a later genetic analysis, fewer N-insertions in productive TCRs were reported among donors in an Asian-associated ancestry cluster than the roughly 640-donor mean. The study listed over 150 TCR beta chains as associated with cytomegalovirus. According to a later analysis, parvovirus B19, influenza, CMV and Epstein-Barr virus appeared linked to several top co-occurrence clusters. In this cohort, only TCR beta chains were sequenced, and detectable features were limited by the absence of alpha or paired-chain data. A cluster of highly shared sequence variants was judged likely to be a technical artifact of the sequencing pipeline. Linkage disequilibrium might explain the correlated functional status among segregating V segments, but an unknown experimental factor could not be excluded. In a later analysis, TCR association rates were found to vary across HLA loci, with the most associated TCRs seen for DRB1 alleles and the fewest for HLA-C alleles. The authors suggested that the approach could potentially be generalized to other disease states and immunological phenotypes. In a later analysis, 16,951 TCR beta sequences were associated with specific HLA alleles at a false discovery rate of 0.05. In an earlier analysis of roughly 500 of the donors, most TCR beta V segments appeared in productive rearrangements about 87% or about 30% of the time, broadly matching IMGT annotations. When HLA alleles, especially DR and DQ, strongly co-occurred, TCR associations were difficult to assign to individual alleles. CMV serostatus was the only immune exposure information available for the cohort.

The cohort consisted of 600 to 700 healthy bone marrow donors. At the time of sampling, all cohort members were nominally healthy, though unrecorded immune exposures were likely present. The donor tested CMV seronegative and was one of the 352 seronegative cohort members. Every donor gave a peripheral blood sample, and the peripheral blood mononuclear cells from that sample were used for TCR beta sequencing. The Qiagen DNeasy Blood Extraction Kit was used to extract genomic DNA from the blood cell samples. This receptor was taken from a boy younger than 18 in good health and CMV-seronegative. Sequenced input: PBMCs. The sequence is built from TRBV13 and TRBJ1-4, with the D gene uncertain. The CDR3 region has the sequence CASSLGREKLFF. The sequenced DNA: TGTGCCAGCAGCTTGGGGAGGGAAAAACTGTTTTTT.